The 2 T cell receptor beta chains presented below share a single source sample, sequenced in a study of regulatory T cells in long-lasting Graves disease (dated by TCRdb to the early 2020s). The time point label, as the study defines it: newly diagnosed GD, antithyroid drugs for less than 3 months. For both TCR sequencing and RNA sequencing, RNA was extracted from PBMCs using TRIzol. The library was produced with multiplex PCR. The instrument given in TCRdb is Illumina HiSeq 4000. TCR beta libraries were built with iRepertoire HTBI primers and Arm-PCR amplification of CDR3 regions. In TCRdb, the public reads were trimmed at Q25 with fastp and aligned with MiXCR, with productive beta chains retained. Entries are consolidated by CDR3 protein sequence, retaining the most common genes and DNA. For this sample there are a few hundred thousand distinct CDR3 sequences; 16% appear just once. The ten largest clones capture approximately 22% of the sample.

These same data were also listed under a study on T cells in Graves' hyperthyroidism and ophthalmopathy.

Source: peripheral blood mononuclear cells (PBMCs), taken at new diagnosis, from a patient treated with antithyroid drugs. The receptors come from a woman under 30 with Graves disease. Donor details come from another sample of the same person, matched by shared clones.

This clonotype was observed at least ten times. V gene TRBV7-2 combines with J gene TRBJ2-7; 7 bases agree with TRBD2. Germline CDR1 and CDR2: SGHTA and FQGNSA. The CDR3 contains 13 residues. Trimming cost V 5 bases and J 8 bases; bases outside gene matches: 9. DNA of the CDR3: TGTGCCAGCAGCCCCGGGACTATCCCTCAGCAGTACTTC. As protein: CASSPGTIPQQYF.

There are many counts of this clonotype. The rearrangement joins TRBV12-3 or TRBV12-4 to TRBJ2-7; TRBD1 is a possible D gene (6 bases). Trimming stripped 2 bases from V and 4 bases from J, with 12 bases between. The CDR3 consists of 14 residues. The CDR3 spells CASSLLGGRYEQYF. The DNA of the CDR3 is TGTGCCAGCAGTTTATTAGGGGGAAGGTACGAGCAGTACTTC.